This is a list of T cell receptor beta chains from one sample in a study of cytomegalovirus exposure and HLA in healthy donors. Profiled with immunoSEQ multiplex PCR; TCRdb holds only in-frame clones, not every one. The profile shows roughly 130,000 clones, around four fifths of them singletons. Sequenced: PBMCs. Every receptor here comes from a woman in her thirties or forties in good health and CMV-seropositive. The CDR3 runs from the conserved cysteine through the conserved F or W.

CDR3aa,j_gene,v_gene
CASALGSGIQETQYF,TRBJ2-5,TRBV7-7
CASSLDIQGYNSPLHF,TRBJ1-6,TRBV7-2
CASSPPVWTGNSNQPQHF,TRBJ1-5,TRBV28
CASRPGLAVQANEQYF,TRBJ2-7,TRBV6-6
CASSEHRTGSLFNYGYTF,TRBJ1-2,TRBV6-1
CASSSSIYGYTF,TRBJ1-2,TRBV19
CASSFGTLGPGETQYF,TRBJ2-5,TRBV5-1
CASSGGAGGVSYEQYF,TRBJ2-7,TRBV19
CASSPPRGGLGLGEQFF,TRBJ2-1,TRBV9
CASSPTSAHSYEQYF,TRBJ2-7,TRBV5-4
CASPQGRRGQETQYF,TRBJ2-5,TRBV10-1
CASRTGSSYNSPLHF,TRBJ1-6,TRBV28
CASSSDSPYEQYF,TRBJ2-7,TRBV7-9
CASAGHSGNTIYF,TRBJ1-3,TRBV2
CASSLGSLANTGELFF,TRBJ2-2,TRBV5-1
CASSPGLAGGPTDTQYF,TRBJ2-3,TRBV7-9
CASSVQGADYGYTF,TRBJ1-2,TRBV6-5
CTWLRANVLTF,TRBJ2-6,TRBV20-1
CASSLGRVYGYTF,TRBJ1-2,TRBV28
CASSIGQNNQPQHF,TRBJ1-5,TRBV7-2
CASSIGQFSGANVLTF,TRBJ2-6,TRBV19
CASSRTGSSYEQYF,TRBJ2-7,TRBV9
CASSIEEGKDQPQHF,TRBJ1-5,TRBV6-4
CACSSGAGVGQPQHF,TRBJ1-5,TRBV6-1
CASSLTGVAGNTIYF,TRBJ1-3,TRBV7-2
CASSQEFVTEAFF,TRBJ1-1,TRBV4-2
CASGLLQGTYNEQFF,TRBJ2-1,TRBV12-5
CASSRDSYEQYF,TRBJ2-7,TRBV19
CASSSPDREKNIQYF,TRBJ2-4,TRBV5-1
CASSRGQLNEKLFF,TRBJ1-4,TRBV18
CATSRAGTDNEKLFF,TRBJ1-4,TRBV15